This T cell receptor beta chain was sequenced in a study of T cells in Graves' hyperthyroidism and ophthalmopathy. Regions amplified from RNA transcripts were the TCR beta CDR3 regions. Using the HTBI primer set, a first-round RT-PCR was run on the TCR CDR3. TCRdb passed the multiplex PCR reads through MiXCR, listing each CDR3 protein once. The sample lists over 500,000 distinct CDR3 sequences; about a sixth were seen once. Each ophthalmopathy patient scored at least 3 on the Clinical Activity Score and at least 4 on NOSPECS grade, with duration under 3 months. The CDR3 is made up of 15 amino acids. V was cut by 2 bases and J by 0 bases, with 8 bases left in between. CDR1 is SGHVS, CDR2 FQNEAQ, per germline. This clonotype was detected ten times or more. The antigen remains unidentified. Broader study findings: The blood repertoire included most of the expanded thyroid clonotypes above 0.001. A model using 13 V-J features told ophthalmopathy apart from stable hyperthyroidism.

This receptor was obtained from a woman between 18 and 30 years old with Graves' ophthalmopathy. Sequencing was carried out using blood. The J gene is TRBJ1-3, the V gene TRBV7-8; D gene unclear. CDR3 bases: TGTGCCAGCAGCTTATACCGGATCTCTGGAAACACCATATATTTT. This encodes CASSLYRISGNTIYF.